The 19 T cell receptor beta chains listed next were all sequenced from one sample in a study of identical twins. MiXCR, applied by TCRdb to the 5' RACE reads, yields one record per CDR3 protein. The sample consists of 600,000 to 700,000 distinct CDR3 sequences, 21% of them appearing once. The sample was also linked to a second study, of T cells expressing NK-cell markers.

Sequencing used PBMCs. Receptor source: a young woman in good health.

This clonotype appeared a few times. The chain couples TRBV12-3 or TRBV12-4 to TRBJ1-1; D is undetermined. The CDR3 runs 15 residues. Trimming removed 9 bases at V and 4 bases at J, with 21 bases between. CDR3 coding DNA: TGTGCCAGTAGCCCCTCCAACGGAGCGGGCACTGAAGCTTTCTTT. Amino acid sequence: CASSPSNGAGTEAFF.

CDR3 loop: CSARPLAGYQETQYF. DNA of the CDR3: TGCAGTGCCAGGCCACTAGCGGGGTACCAAGAGACCCAGTACTTC. This rearrangement joins TRBV20-1 to TRBJ2-5, with 10 bases aligning to TRBD2. V was clipped by 6 bases and J by 0 bases; unmatched bases: 7. Germline loops: CDR1 DFQATT, CDR2 SNEGSKA (reference sequence). The CDR3 covers 15 residues.

This clonotype has a handful of counts. The chain joins TRBV5-5 to TRBJ2-1; 9 bases line up with TRBD1. Per germline, CDR1 SGHKS and CDR2 YYEKEE (reference sequence). CDR3 size: 15 residues. J was trimmed by 5 bases and V by 4 bases; bases with no gene match: 7. The CDR3 DNA reads as TGTGCCAGCAGCGACCGGGACAGGGCAAACAATGAGCAGTTCTTC. It codes for CASSDRDRANNEQFF.

The genes are TRBV29-1 and TRBJ2-3, with D unclear. Germline CDR1 is SQVTM and CDR2 is ANQGSEA. The V and J ends lost 2 bases and 1 base respectively, with 13 bases between them. This CDR3 comprises 15 residues. DNA of the CDR3: TGCAGCGTTGAAATACGGAAACGAGGCACAGATACGCAGTATTTT. Its translation: CSVEIRKRGTDTQYF.

This clonotype has only a few counts. V is TRBV7-8 and J is TRBJ2-1; 7 nucleotides line up with TRBD2. Per the germline V gene, CDR1 is SGHVS and CDR2 is FQNEAQ. The length of the CDR3 is 15 residues. After removal of 5 bases from V and 3 bases from J, the junction contained 7 bases not matched to a gene. As DNA, the CDR3 is TGTGCCAGCAGCCCTTTCCGGGACTACTACAATGAGCAGTTCTTC. It yields the protein CASSPFRDYYNEQFF.

The CDR3: CASSQGGSSSPLHF. CDR3 nucleotide sequence: TGTGCCAGCAGTCAGGGAGGTTCGAGTTCACCCCTCCACTTT. This rearrangement joins TRBV6-4 to TRBJ1-6; TRBD1 might be the D (5 bases). The CDR3 consists of 14 residues. Per germline, CDR1 MRHNA and CDR2 SNTAGT. Trimming cost V 5 bases and J 9 bases, with 14 bases left between them.

This clonotype showed up many times. The chain joins TRBV20-1 to TRBJ2-1; D is unresolved. Per the germline V gene, CDR1 is DFQATT and CDR2 is SNEGSKA (reference sequence). The CDR3 extends over 12 amino acids. V was trimmed by 6 bases and J by 3 bases, leaving 9 bases between them. The CDR3 bases are TGCAGTGCCACCTACAACTACAATGAGCAGTTCTTC. Its translation: CSATYNYNEQFF.

This clonotype was counted between two and nine times. The chain uses TRBV20-1 and TRBJ1-4; D is ambiguous. V was clipped by 2 bases and J by 0 bases, with 4 bases between them. Germline CDR1 is DFQATT and CDR2 is SNEGSKA (reference sequence). The CDR3 spans 13 residues. The CDR3 DNA reads TGCAGTGCTAGAAGTACAACTAATGAAAAACTGTTTTTT. Its protein product is CSARSTTNEKLFF.

This clonotype appeared once. The chain carries TRBV29-1 and TRBJ2-7; D possibly uses TRBD1 or TRBD2 (6 bases each). V was cut by 4 bases and J by 2 bases, with 12 bases left in between. Germline CDR1 SQVTM, CDR2 ANQGSEA. The CDR3 is 13 amino acids. CDR3 residues: CSVGGAYTYEQYF. For the CDR3, the DNA is TGCAGCGTTGGGGGGGCTTATACCTACGAGCAGTACTTC.

Many counts were recorded for this clonotype. The J gene is TRBJ1-5, the V gene TRBV6-6; no definite D call. This CDR3 comprises 13 residues. Germline V lookup: CDR1 MNHNY, CDR2 SVGAGI (reference sequence). Between the trimmed V and J ends, which lost 8 bases and 4 bases, there was a span of 12 bases. CDR3 sequence reads: CASGTLTNQPQHF. The DNA of the CDR3 is TGTGCCAGCGGTACATTAACTAATCAGCCCCAGCATTTT.

This chain joins TRBV20-1 and TRBJ2-2; D is ambiguous. Per the germline V gene, CDR1 is DFQATT and CDR2 is SNEGSKA (reference sequence). This CDR3 contains 15 residues. The V and J ends lost 2 bases and 6 bases respectively, with 16 bases between them. The CDR3 coding sequence is TGCAGTGCTAGACTGACTTTTAAGGGTTCCGGGGAGCTGTTTTTT. Translated: CSARLTFKGSGELFF.

This clonotype was detected many times. The chain joins TRBV10-3 to TRBJ2-5; the D is unclear. V dropped 5 bases and J dropped 5 bases, with 12 bases sitting between them. The CDR3 totals 13 residues. Per the germline V gene, CDR1 is ENHRY and CDR2 is SYGVKD. CDR3 in amino acids: CAISSMQMETQYF. The CDR3 nucleotides are TGTGCCATCAGTAGTATGCAGATGGAGACCCAGTACTTC.

This clonotype was observed a handful of times. The chain employs TRBV7-2 and TRBJ2-3; 10 bases agree with TRBD2. CDR3 length: 17 residues. V shed 2 bases, J shed 4 bases, and the junction held 9 bases outside the gene matches. Germline V gives CDR1 SGHTA, CDR2 FQGNSA. The CDR3 loop reads CASSLFVASGSSDTQYF. The DNA of the CDR3 is TGTGCCAGCAGCTTATTTGTGGCTAGCGGGAGCTCAGATACGCAGTATTTT. Variable domain in full (rest from reference TRBV7-2 and TRBJ2-3): GAGVSQSPSNKVTEKGKDVELRCDPISGHTALYWYRQSLGQGLEFLIYFQGNSAPDKSGLPSDRFSAERTGGSVSTLTIQRTQQEDSAVYLCASSLFVASGSSDTQYFGPGTRLTVL.

The rearrangement joins TRBV7-2 to TRBJ1-1, with D perhaps TRBD1 (5 bases). This CDR3 region has 12 residues. The germline V and J ends were trimmed by 5 bases and 14 bases, with 18 bases remaining between them. The V gene's germline CDR1 is SGHTA and CDR2 FQGNSA. The CDR3 DNA follows: TGTGCCAGCAGCCCAGTGGGACTCACAGAATTCTTT. It translates to CASSPVGLTEFF.

There are many counts of this clonotype. CDR3: CASRAGAGDSNQPQHF. The CDR3 DNA reads TGTGCCAGCAGGGCCGGAGCGGGGGATAGCAATCAGCCCCAGCATTTT. The chain uses TRBV5-5 and TRBJ1-5; a possible D gene is TRBD1 (5 bases). Germline values: CDR1 SGHKS, CDR2 YYEKEE (reference sequence). The length of the CDR3 is 16 residues. The V gene lost 5 bases and the J gene lost 0 bases, with 15 bases spanning the gap.

The sample holds a few counts of this clonotype. The V and J genes are TRBV20-1 and TRBJ2-7; 8 bases match TRBD1. This CDR3 has 15 residues. V dropped 1 base and J dropped 1; count of bases not matched to a gene: 6. The germline CDR1 and CDR2 sequences are DFQATT and SNEGSKA (reference sequence). The CDR3 DNA reads TGCAGTGCTAGAGGGGACAGGCCGAGTTCCTACGAGCAGTACTTC. This encodes CSARGDRPSSYEQYF.

A single count supports this clonotype. Here the CDR3 DNA reads TGTGCCAGCAGCGTATTCCGGACTAGCGGCACCGGGGAGCTGTTTTTT. It specifies CASSVFRTSGTGELFF. The rearrangement links TRBV9 to TRBJ2-2; 10 nucleotides align to TRBD2. V lost 1 base, J lost 4 bases, and 4 bases stayed unmatched. The CDR3 loop spans 16 amino acids. Germline-derived CDR1 and CDR2 are SGDLS and YYNGEE. Together with reference TRBV9 and TRBJ2-2, the CDR3 gives the full variable domain: DSGVTQTPKHLITATGQRVTLRCSPRSGDLSVYWYQQSLDQGLQFLIQYYNGEERAKGNILERFSAQQFPDLHSELNLSSLELGDSALYFCASSVFRTSGTGELFFGEGSRLTVL.

The rearrangement links TRBV7-2 to TRBJ2-2, with a possible D match to TRBD2 (5 bases). The V end was cut by 5 bases, the J end by 4 bases, with 11 bases between. The germline V gene has CDR1 SGHTA and CDR2 FQGNSA. The CDR3 is made up of 14 amino acids. Written as DNA, the CDR3 is TGTGCCAGCAGCGCGATAGCGACCACCGGGGAGCTGTTTTTT. Protein sequence: CASSAIATTGELFF.

The V call is TRBV25-1, the J call TRBJ1-4; TRBD1 agrees at 7 bases. The CDR3 runs to 16 residues. Unmatched junction bases numbered 8, after V lost 2 bases and J lost 5 bases. CDR1 MGHDK and CDR2 SYGVNS come from the germline V gene. This CDR3 reads CASSEARGQGNEKLFF. The CDR3 nucleotides are TGTGCCAGCAGTGAAGCGAGGGGGCAAGGGAATGAAAAACTGTTTTTT. The full variable domain, its missing parts supplied by reference TRBV25-1 and TRBJ1-4, is EADIYQTPRYLVIGTGKKITLECSQTMGHDKMYWYQQDPGMELHLIHYSYGVNSTEKGDLSSESTVSRIRTEHFPLTLESARPSHTSQYLCASSEARGQGNEKLFFGSGTQLSVL.